A selection of T cell receptor beta chains follows, all from one sample in a study of cytomegalovirus exposure and HLA in healthy donors. Method: immunoSEQ multiplex PCR; TCRdb's copy keeps in-frame clones and lacks some. The table records about 110,000 clones, 60% to 80% of them present only once. The specimen was PBMCs. All receptors come from a woman between 40 and 55 years old in good health and CMV-seropositive. The CDR3 runs from the conserved cysteine through the conserved F or W. A D gene is named only where the DNA matches it firmly. The size field is filled for only some rows; it gives once, few, many or a size class.

cdr3_aa: CASSSGQVNTEAFF
cdr3_nt: TGTGCCAGCAGTTCGGGACAAGTGAACACTGAAGCTTTCTTT
d_call: -
j_call: TRBJ1-1
v_call: TRBV27
clone_size: -

cdr3_aa: CASSFASLLYEQYF
cdr3_nt: TGTGCCAGCAGTTTCGCCAGTCTGTTATACGAGCAGTACTTC
d_call: -
j_call: TRBJ2-7
v_call: TRBV28
clone_size: -

cdr3_aa: CASSRTPGLAGDNEQFF
cdr3_nt: TGTGCCAGCAGTCGGACACCGGGACTAGCGGGAGATAATGAGCAGTTCTTC
d_call: TRBD2
j_call: TRBJ2-1
v_call: TRBV28
clone_size: -

cdr3_aa: CASSLGRALVYF
cdr3_nt: TGTGCCAGCAGTTTAGGCAGGGCTTTAGTGTACTTC
d_call: -
j_call: TRBJ2-7
v_call: TRBV28
clone_size: few

cdr3_aa: CASSAGTRGRSFMREQYF
cdr3_nt: TGTGCCAGCAGCGCTGGGACTAGGGGGCGTAGCTTCATGCGAGAGCAGTACTTC
d_call: -
j_call: TRBJ2-7
v_call: TRBV5-6
clone_size: -

cdr3_aa: CASSLWTSSADTQYF
cdr3_nt: TGCGCCAGCAGCTTGTGGACTAGTTCGGCAGATACGCAGTATTTT
d_call: TRBD2
j_call: TRBJ2-3
v_call: TRBV5-1
clone_size: -

cdr3_aa: CASSYSNRGGPRASGYTF
cdr3_nt: TGTGCCAGCAGTTACTCGAACAGGGGAGGCCCGAGGGCTAGTGGCTACACCTTC
d_call: TRBD1
j_call: TRBJ1-2
v_call: TRBV6-7
clone_size: once

cdr3_aa: CASGGHGGQDTEAFF
cdr3_nt: TGTGCCAGCGGGGGTCATGGGGGCCAGGACACTGAAGCTTTCTTT
d_call: -
j_call: TRBJ1-1
v_call: TRBV6-5
clone_size: few

cdr3_aa: CASSRLLGKYTDTQYF
cdr3_nt: TGCGCCAGCAGCCGGCTGCTGGGCAAATACACAGATACGCAGTATTTT
d_call: -
j_call: TRBJ2-3
v_call: TRBV5-1
clone_size: -

cdr3_aa: CASSLGGQGGETQYF
cdr3_nt: TGTGCCAGCAGCTTAGGCGGACAGGGGGGAGAGACCCAGTACTTC
d_call: TRBD1
j_call: TRBJ2-5
v_call: TRBV11-3
clone_size: -

cdr3_aa: CASSSEGGEQFF
cdr3_nt: TGCGCCAGCAGCTCCGAGGGTGGGGAGCAGTTCTTC
d_call: -
j_call: TRBJ2-1
v_call: TRBV5-1
clone_size: -

cdr3_aa: CASSVDRRSYEQYF
cdr3_nt: TGTGCCAGCAGCGTAGACAGGCGCTCCTACGAGCAGTACTTC
d_call: -
j_call: TRBJ2-7
v_call: TRBV9
clone_size: few

cdr3_aa: CASGHTLRGLNTGELFF
cdr3_nt: TGTGCCAGCGGCCACACACTCAGGGGGCTAAACACCGGGGAGCTGTTTTTT
d_call: TRBD1
j_call: TRBJ2-2
v_call: TRBV4-2
clone_size: -

cdr3_aa: CASSLSMGTRSYEQYF
cdr3_nt: TGTGCCAGCAGTTTATCGATGGGAACTAGGTCCTACGAGCAGTACTTC
d_call: -
j_call: TRBJ2-7
v_call: TRBV27
clone_size: once

cdr3_aa: CASSERGGGYGYTF
cdr3_nt: TGTGCCAGCAGTGAACGAGGGGGCGGGTATGGCTACACCTTC
d_call: TRBD1
j_call: TRBJ1-2
v_call: TRBV2
clone_size: -

cdr3_aa: CASTDGSRTDTQYF
cdr3_nt: TGTGCCAGTACGGACGGGAGTCGCACAGATACGCAGTATTTT
d_call: -
j_call: TRBJ2-3
v_call: TRBV19
clone_size: -

cdr3_aa: CASSLDITTDGATEAFF
cdr3_nt: TGTGCCAGCAGCTTGGACATAACTACGGATGGCGCCACTGAAGCTTTCTTT
d_call: -
j_call: TRBJ1-1
v_call: TRBV5-4
clone_size: -

cdr3_aa: CASSEGIGTSGRNEQFF
cdr3_nt: TGTGCCAGCAGCGAGGGGATCGGGACTAGCGGGAGGAATGAGCAGTTCTTC
d_call: TRBD2
j_call: TRBJ2-1
v_call: TRBV9
clone_size: once

cdr3_aa: CASSWTGLPGNTIYF
cdr3_nt: TGCGCCAGCAGCTGGACAGGTTTGCCTGGAAACACCATATATTTT
d_call: TRBD1
j_call: TRBJ1-3
v_call: TRBV5-1
clone_size: few

cdr3_aa: CASSLSPAGTSGGTDTQYF
cdr3_nt: TGTGCCAGCAGCTTGAGCCCGGCAGGGACTAGCGGCGGGACAGATACGCAGTATTTT
d_call: TRBD2
j_call: TRBJ2-3
v_call: TRBV5-8
clone_size: -

cdr3_aa: CASSLRPGGITEAFF
cdr3_nt: TGTGCCAGCAGCTTACGCCCGGGGGGGATAACTGAAGCTTTCTTT
d_call: -
j_call: TRBJ1-1
v_call: TRBV7-9
clone_size: -

cdr3_aa: CASSLSLRTGGYNEQFF
cdr3_nt: TGTGCCAGCAGTTTATCTCTAAGGACAGGGGGCTACAATGAGCAGTTCTTC
d_call: TRBD1
j_call: TRBJ2-1
v_call: TRBV28
clone_size: -

cdr3_aa: CASSRRGFYGYTF
cdr3_nt: TGTGCCAGTAGTCGGCGGGGGTTCTATGGCTACACCTTC
d_call: -
j_call: TRBJ1-2
v_call: TRBV19
clone_size: -

cdr3_aa: CAISEVSASGVGTQYF
cdr3_nt: TGTGCCATCAGTGAGGTTTCGGCTAGCGGGGTAGGGACCCAGTACTTC
d_call: TRBD2
j_call: TRBJ2-5
v_call: TRBV10-3
clone_size: -

cdr3_aa: CASRPGTSGGSTDTQYF
cdr3_nt: TGTGCCAGCAGACCCGGGACTAGCGGGGGCAGCACAGATACGCAGTATTTT
d_call: TRBD2
j_call: TRBJ2-3
v_call: TRBV28
clone_size: -

cdr3_aa: CASSSGTGGANTEAFF
cdr3_nt: TGCGCCAGCAGTTCCGGGACAGGGGGCGCGAACACTGAAGCTTTCTTT
d_call: TRBD1
j_call: TRBJ1-1
v_call: TRBV4-1
clone_size: -

cdr3_aa: CASSQRLAGDEQFF
cdr3_nt: TGCGCCAGCAGCCAGAGACTAGCGGGAGATGAGCAGTTCTTC
d_call: TRBD2
j_call: TRBJ2-1
v_call: TRBV4-1
clone_size: -

cdr3_aa: CASTDKANTEAFF
cdr3_nt: TGTGCCAGCACAGACAAGGCGAACACTGAAGCTTTCTTT
d_call: -
j_call: TRBJ1-1
v_call: TRBV6-6
clone_size: -

cdr3_aa: CASSQSLRGRISYEQYF
cdr3_nt: TGCGCCAGCAGCCAATCCCTTAGGGGGCGGATATCCTACGAGCAGTACTTC
d_call: TRBD1
j_call: TRBJ2-7
v_call: TRBV4-3
clone_size: -

cdr3_aa: CASNERGAEMNTEAFF
cdr3_nt: TGTGCCAGCAATGAGCGGGGCGCCGAAATGAACACTGAAGCTTTCTTT
d_call: -
j_call: TRBJ1-1
v_call: TRBV2
clone_size: once

cdr3_aa: CASTTYPGSDEKLFF
cdr3_nt: TGTGCCAGCACTACGTATCCAGGGTCTGATGAAAAACTGTTTTTT
d_call: -
j_call: TRBJ1-4
v_call: TRBV2
clone_size: few

cdr3_aa: CASSISLAGFYNEQFF
cdr3_nt: TGTGCCAGTAGTATTAGCCTAGCGGGGTTCTACAATGAGCAGTTCTTC
d_call: TRBD2
j_call: TRBJ2-1
v_call: TRBV19
clone_size: once

cdr3_aa: CASGPILITGLYSNQPQHF
cdr3_nt: TGTGCTAGTGGCCCAATACTAATCACAGGGCTCTATAGCAATCAGCCCCAGCATTTT
d_call: -
j_call: TRBJ1-5
v_call: TRBV12-5
clone_size: -

cdr3_aa: CASSRTTSGGSYNEQFF
cdr3_nt: TGTGCCAGTAGCCGAACGACTAGCGGGGGGTCCTACAATGAGCAGTTCTTC
d_call: TRBD2
j_call: TRBJ2-1
v_call: TRBV19
clone_size: -

cdr3_aa: CASSQVLAGVREQYF
cdr3_nt: TGCGCCAGCAGCCAAGTCCTAGCGGGGGTGCGAGAGCAGTACTTC
d_call: TRBD2
j_call: TRBJ2-7
v_call: TRBV4-3
clone_size: -

cdr3_aa: CASSLLTASNYGYTF
cdr3_nt: TGTGCCAGCAGCTTGCTGACAGCGAGTAACTATGGCTACACCTTC
d_call: -
j_call: TRBJ1-2
v_call: TRBV5-4
clone_size: once

cdr3_aa: CASSLRGGTEAFF
cdr3_nt: TGTGCCAGCAGTCTCCGCGGGGGTACTGAAGCTTTCTTT
d_call: -
j_call: TRBJ1-1
v_call: TRBV27
clone_size: -

cdr3_aa: CASSDRLGNTGELFF
cdr3_nt: TGTGCCAGCAGTGATAGGCTAGGCAACACCGGGGAGCTGTTTTTT
d_call: -
j_call: TRBJ2-2
v_call: TRBV2
clone_size: -

cdr3_aa: CASSGQGNSNQPQHF
cdr3_nt: TGTGCCAGTAGTGGACAGGGGAATAGCAATCAGCCCCAGCATTTT
d_call: TRBD1
j_call: TRBJ1-5
v_call: TRBV19
clone_size: -

cdr3_aa: CASSVGSGYTGELFF
cdr3_nt: TGTGCCAGCAGCGTCGGTAGCGGTTACACCGGGGAGCTGTTTTTT
d_call: -
j_call: TRBJ2-2
v_call: TRBV9
clone_size: -

cdr3_aa: CASRLRDRGSYEQFF
cdr3_nt: TGCGCCAGCAGACTCCGGGACAGGGGAAGCTATGAGCAGTTCTTC
d_call: TRBD1
j_call: TRBJ2-1
v_call: TRBV4-1
clone_size: -

cdr3_aa: CASSGGTGPYYEQYF
cdr3_nt: TGCGCCAGCAGCGGGGGGACAGGTCCCTACTACGAGCAGTACTTC
d_call: TRBD1
j_call: TRBJ2-7
v_call: TRBV5-1
clone_size: -

cdr3_aa: CASSLWESYSNQPQHF
cdr3_nt: TGTGCCAGCAGTTTATGGGAGAGTTATAGCAATCAGCCCCAGCATTTT
d_call: -
j_call: TRBJ1-5
v_call: TRBV28
clone_size: -

cdr3_aa: CASSFGLDRALNQPQHF
cdr3_nt: TGTGCCAGCAGCTTTGGGTTGGACAGGGCTCTCAATCAGCCCCAGCATTTT
d_call: TRBD1
j_call: TRBJ1-5
v_call: TRBV7-8
clone_size: -

cdr3_aa: CASSYSDKNYGYTF
cdr3_nt: TGTGCCAGCAGTTACTCCGACAAGAACTATGGCTACACCTTC
d_call: -
j_call: TRBJ1-2
v_call: TRBV6-5
clone_size: -

cdr3_aa: CASSTWTGEETRYF
cdr3_nt: TGTGCCAGCTCAACCTGGACAGGGGAAGAGACCCGGTACTTC
d_call: TRBD1
j_call: TRBJ2-5
v_call: TRBV18
clone_size: -

cdr3_aa: CASSDHWTAPGELFF
cdr3_nt: TGTGCCAGCAGTGACCATTGGACAGCCCCCGGGGAGCTGTTTTTT
d_call: -
j_call: TRBJ2-2
v_call: TRBV6-4
clone_size: -

cdr3_aa: CASSLGGGGTEAFF
cdr3_nt: TGTGCCAGCAGCTTGGGGGGGGGTGGCACTGAAGCTTTCTTT
d_call: -
j_call: TRBJ1-1
v_call: TRBV5-4
clone_size: -